Following are 32 T cell receptor beta chains from one sample sequenced in a study of blood T cell repertoires in COVID-19. Method: immunoSEQ multiplex PCR; TCRdb's copy keeps in-frame clones and lacks some. In the table there are fewer than 80,000 clones, roughly 82% of which are singletons. Source material: peripheral blood. All receptors derive from a human donor in a cohort sampled during active COVID-19.

The chain joins TRBV18 to TRBJ1-5; D remains ambiguous. With 7 bases removed from V and 0 bases from J, the gap between germline ends came to 13 bases. The CDR3 is made up of 15 amino acids. Germline CDR1 KGHSH, CDR2 LQKENI. The CDR3 nucleotides are TGTGCCAGCTGTGCGAGTACCTATAGCAATCAGCCCCAGCATTTT. Translation: CASCASTYSNQPQHF.

This clone turned up a few times. The chain carries TRBV29-1 and TRBJ2-1; maybe TRBD2 (6 bases). The germline V and J ends were trimmed by 5 bases and 3 bases, with 8 bases remaining between them. Looked up from germline, CDR1 is SQVTM and CDR2 is ANQGSEA. This CDR3 spans 12 amino acids. The CDR3 spells CSVLGGYNEQFF. The DNA of the CDR3 is TGCAGCGTTCTCGGGGGCTACAATGAGCAGTTCTTC.

The chain links TRBV19 to TRBJ2-1, with 11 bases aligning to TRBD1. V was clipped by 8 bases and J by 8 bases; unmatched bases: 5. The CDR3 spans 13 residues. Germline CDR1 and CDR2: LNHDA and SQIVND (reference sequence). CDR3 loop: CASRGQGADEQFF. CDR3 nucleotide sequence: TGTGCCAGTCGAGGACAGGGGGCTGATGAGCAGTTCTTC.

The rearrangement joins TRBV5-6 to TRBJ1-3, with D maybe TRBD1 (6 bases). V was trimmed by 0 bases and J by 8 bases, leaving 12 bases between them. Germline V gene data show CDR1 as SGHDT and CDR2 as YYEEEE. This CDR3 spans 14 amino acids. The CDR3 nucleotides are TGTGCCAGCAGCTTGGTTTACAGGGTGGACACCATATATTTT. This encodes CASSLVYRVDTIYF.

The chain uses TRBV5-1 and TRBJ2-1, with 8 bases matching TRBD2. Trimming removed 0 bases from V and 5 bases from J; junction bases left unmatched: 7. CDR1 SGHRS and CDR2 YFSETQ come from the germline V gene. This CDR3 has 16 amino acids. The CDR3 is CASSLAVAGGHNEQFF. Here the CDR3 DNA reads TGCGCCAGCAGCTTGGCCGTGGCGGGGGGCCACAATGAGCAGTTCTTC.

This chain links TRBV2 with TRBJ2-2; 14 nucleotides align to TRBD2. There are 18 residues in the CDR3. The junction had 7 bases not matched to a gene; V was cut back by 4 bases and J by 3 bases. The germline CDR1 and CDR2 sequences are SNHLY and FYNNEI. The CDR3 protein is CASSGPTSGGADTGELFF. CDR3 coding DNA: TGTGCCAGCAGTGGACCGACTAGCGGGGGGGCGGACACCGGGGAGCTGTTTTTT.

A single count supports this clone. The chain uses TRBV6-2 or TRBV6-3 and TRBJ1-1; no clear D gene. V lost 6 bases to trimming and J lost 5 bases, with 13 bases between them. CDR1 and CDR2 from the germline V gene are MNHEY and SVGEGT. CDR3 length equals 13 residues. CDR3 loop: CASSAAGWTEAFF. CDR3 coding DNA: TGTGCCAGCAGCGCCGCGGGTTGGACTGAAGCTTTCTTT.

J is TRBJ2-5 and V is TRBV19; no reliable D call. V was trimmed by 1 base and J by 4 bases, leaving 10 bases between them. The germline V gene encodes CDR1 LNHDA and CDR2 SQIVND (reference sequence). The CDR3 spans 14 residues. CDR3 DNA sequence: TGTGCCAGTAGTATAGTTCCAGGAATAGAGACCCAGTACTTC. Translating gives CASSIVPGIETQYF.

The rearrangement uses TRBV6-2 or TRBV6-3 and TRBJ2-5; 11 positions match TRBD2. V was clipped by 0 bases and J by 4 bases; unmatched bases: 16. This CDR3 has 20 amino acids. The germline V gene has CDR1 MNHEY and CDR2 SVGEGT. The CDR3 sequence: CASSYSPLAGGKDRRETQYF. Written as DNA, the CDR3 is TGTGCCAGCAGTTACTCGCCTCTAGCGGGGGGAAAAGACCGGCGAGAGACCCAGTACTTC.

This chain links TRBV3-1 (or the pseudogene TRBV3-2) with TRBJ2-1; 9 bases match TRBD1. The CDR3 extends over 15 amino acids. In germline, CDR1 is LGHDT, CDR2 YNNKEL (reference sequence). V dropped 5 bases and J dropped 5; count of bases not matched to a gene: 7. Written as DNA, the CDR3 is TGTGCCAGCAGCTACACGGACAGGGGCCACAATGAGCAGTTCTTC. Translating it yields CASSYTDRGHNEQFF.

The V call is TRBV19, the J call TRBJ1-4; TRBD1 matches 9 bases. Germline CDR1 is LNHDA and CDR2 is SQIVND (reference sequence). This CDR3 has 14 residues. Germline trimming cut 4 bases from V and 7 bases from J; bases unmatched to any gene: 4. The CDR3 coding sequence is TGTGCCAGTAGTAACAGGGGGCGGTTTGAAAAACTGTTTTTT. Protein: CASSNRGRFEKLFF.

The rearrangement links TRBV11-2 to TRBJ2-4; perhaps TRBD2 as D (6 bases). Trimming removed 4 bases at V and 0 bases at J, with 7 bases between. This CDR3 is 14 amino acids long. Germline CDR1 and CDR2: SGHAT and FQNNGV. CDR3 loop: CASSSGGAKNIQYF. CDR3 sequence (DNA): TGTGCCAGCAGCTCCGGGGGAGCCAAAAACATTCAGTACTTC.

The chain employs TRBV7-8 and TRBJ1-6, with 7 nucleotides matching TRBD1. Germline-derived CDR1 and CDR2 are SGHVS and FQNEAQ. After removal of 5 bases from V and 7 bases from J, the junction contained 8 bases not matched to a gene. CDR3 length: 15 residues. The CDR3 region is CASSPFGTENSPLHF. The CDR3 DNA follows: TGTGCCAGCAGCCCCTTTGGGACAGAAAATTCACCCCTCCACTTT.

The chain links TRBV27 to TRBJ2-7, with 10 bases identical to TRBD1. Germline V gene lookup returns CDR1 MNHEY and CDR2 SMNVEV (reference sequence). The CDR3 totals 13 residues. The trim removed 9 bases at V and 5 bases at J, leaving 7 bases unmatched. The CDR3 protein is CASGTGDLDEQYF. The CDR3 DNA reads as TGTGCCAGTGGGACAGGGGATCTGGACGAGCAGTACTTC.

This clone was found a few times. The genes are TRBV18 and TRBJ1-2; unclear D gene. V gave up 3 bases and J gave up 1 base, with 12 bases separating them. Germline V gene sequence: CDR1 KGHSH, CDR2 LQKENI. The CDR3 sequence is 15 residues long. The CDR3 loop is CASSPQPQVNYGYTF. CDR3 nucleotides: TGTGCCAGCTCACCGCAACCCCAGGTTAACTATGGCTACACCTTC.

This chain uses TRBV27 with TRBJ2-2; maybe TRBD1 (5 bases). Trimming left V 2 bases short and J 7 bases short, with 14 bases between. CDR3 length equals 15 residues. Germline V gives CDR1 MNHEY, CDR2 SMNVEV (reference sequence). The CDR3 protein is CASSLQGNDGGELFF. In nucleotides, the CDR3 is TGTGCCAGCAGTTTACAGGGTAATGATGGCGGGGAGCTGTTTTTT.

The chain couples TRBV9 to TRBJ2-3; 11 positions agree with TRBD1. V gave up 4 bases and J gave up 3 bases; unmatched junction bases: 4. Germline V gives CDR1 SGDLS, CDR2 YYNGEE. The CDR3 length is 15 residues. This CDR3 is CASSIGTGGTDTQYF. The CDR3 coding sequence is TGTGCCAGCAGCATCGGGACAGGGGGTACAGATACGCAGTATTTT.

V is TRBV6-5 and J is TRBJ2-5; D ambiguous. Trimming took off 8 bases at V and 0 bases at J, with 13 bases between the two ends. CDR1 and CDR2 from the germline V gene are MNHEY and SVGAGI. The CDR3 contains 14 residues. CDR3 protein: CASARVPYQETQYF. The DNA for the CDR3 is TGTGCCAGCGCCCGGGTCCCGTACCAAGAGACCCAGTACTTC.

The chain couples TRBV19 to TRBJ2-3, with TRBD2 identical over 9 bases. The V gene's germline CDR1 is LNHDA and CDR2 SQIVND (reference sequence). V lost 6 bases and J lost 2; bases outside the gene matches: 6. The CDR3 has 15 residues. Written as DNA, the CDR3 is TGTGCCAGTAGGCAGACTAGCGGCCCCACAGATACGCAGTATTTT. Translation gives CASRQTSGPTDTQYF.

The chain links TRBV4-1 to TRBJ2-7, with D unclear. The V end lost 1 base, the J end lost 6 bases, and 10 bases lay between the germline ends. This CDR3 has 13 residues. Germline lookup yields CDR1 MGHRA and CDR2 YSYEKL. The DNA of the CDR3 is TGCGCCAGCAGCCAAGGGGCATATGTCGAGCAGTACTTC. This sequence encodes CASSQGAYVEQYF.

This clone was seen many times. CDR3 sequence reads: CASSYFGQPQHF. The CDR3 DNA reads TGTGCCAGCAGTTACTTTGGTCAGCCCCAGCATTTT. The gene calls are TRBV12-3 or TRBV12-4 and TRBJ1-5, with D hard to call. V was pared by 4 bases and J by 6 bases, with 7 bases between. CDR3 length: 12 amino acids.

The rearrangement links TRBV29-1 to TRBJ1-1; D gene unclear. This CDR3 spans 10 amino acids. V dropped 5 bases and J dropped 2 bases, with 3 bases sitting between them. The germline gives CDR1 SQVTM, CDR2 ANQGSEA. The CDR3 bases are TGCAGCGTTTCAAACACTGAAGCTTTCTTT. Translation gives CSVSNTEAFF.

The V gene is TRBV6-1, the J gene TRBJ2-7, with 9 bases aligning to TRBD2. CDR3 length: 14 residues. Trimming removed 3 bases from V and 6 bases from J; junction bases left unmatched: 6. Germline CDR1 MNHNS, CDR2 SASEGT. CDR3 sequence: CASSDLAGGAEQYF. DNA for the CDR3: TGTGCCAGCAGTGATTTGGCGGGAGGGGCCGAGCAGTACTTC.

This rearrangement joins TRBV14 to TRBJ1-6; a possible D gene is TRBD1 (5 bases). Trimming removed 6 bases from V and 7 bases from J, with 16 bases in between. This CDR3 region has 15 residues. Germline-derived CDR1 and CDR2 are SGHDN and FVKESK. In DNA form, the CDR3 reads TGTGCCAGCAGTCCAGGGAAAATGGCGAATTCACCCCTCCACTTT. Translating it yields CASSPGKMANSPLHF.

The chain has TRBV18 and TRBJ1-5; 8 bases agree with TRBD1. V lost 4 bases, J lost 5 bases, and 1 base stayed unmatched. The CDR3 has 13 amino acids. The germline CDR1 and CDR2 sequences are KGHSH and LQKENI. CDR3 loop: CASSLQGDQPQHF. The CDR3 DNA reads TGTGCCAGCTCACTACAGGGGGATCAGCCCCAGCATTTT. The full variable domain, its missing parts supplied by reference TRBV18 and TRBJ1-5, is NAGVMQNPRHLVRRRGQEARLRCSPMKGHSHVYWYRQLPEEGLKFMVYLQKENIIDESGMPKERFSAEFPKEGPSILRIQQVVRGDSAAYFCASSLQGDQPQHFGDGTRLSIL.

V and J are TRBV9 and TRBJ1-3, with D unclear. Between the trimmed V and J ends, which lost 0 bases and 0 bases, there was a span of 10 bases. This CDR3 is 16 amino acids long. Germline loops: CDR1 SGDLS, CDR2 YYNGEE. This CDR3 is CASSVETVNSGNTIYF. The CDR3 bases are TGTGCCAGCAGCGTAGAAACGGTGAACTCTGGAAACACCATATATTTT.

This sequence joins TRBV9 and TRBJ1-1; D is possibly TRBD1 (5 bases). Trimming left V 0 bases short and J 1 base short, with 7 bases between. Per the germline V gene, CDR1 is SGDLS and CDR2 is YYNGEE. CDR3 length: 14 residues. This chain's CDR3 is CASSVVQGNTEAFF. The CDR3 coding sequence is TGTGCCAGCAGCGTAGTTCAGGGGAACACTGAAGCTTTCTTT.

The CDR3 reads CAISADRGYGYTF. DNA for the CDR3: TGTGCCATCAGTGCCGACAGGGGATATGGCTACACCTTC. The gene calls are TRBV10-3 and TRBJ1-2, with 8 bases identical to TRBD1. Germline V gene sequence: CDR1 ENHRY, CDR2 SYGVKD. This CDR3 is built from 13 residues. Unmatched junction bases numbered 3, after V lost 4 bases and J lost 5 bases.

The chain carries TRBV6-5 and TRBJ2-1; D unclear. V lost 7 bases to trimming and J lost 5 bases, with 6 bases between them. The CDR3 loop spans 11 amino acids. Per the germline V gene, CDR1 is MNHEY and CDR2 is SVGAGI. DNA for the CDR3: TGTGCCAGCACCTCTCACAATGAGCAGTTCTTC. It specifies CASTSHNEQFF.

This clone has only a few counts. The V call is TRBV5-1, the J call TRBJ2-2; TRBD2 agrees at 7 bases. The V gene's germline CDR1 is SGHRS and CDR2 YFSETQ. Losses at the gene ends were 2 bases for V and 6 bases for J; bases not matched to a gene: 7. There are 15 residues in the CDR3. CDR3 sequence reads: CASSLMLGGAGELFF. As DNA, the CDR3 is TGCGCCAGCAGCTTAATGCTTGGGGGGGCCGGGGAGCTGTTTTTT.

The V and J genes are TRBV2 and TRBJ2-5, with TRBD1 identical over 7 bases. CDR3 length: 13 amino acids. Germline V lookup: CDR1 SNHLY, CDR2 FYNNEI. V gave up 6 bases and J gave up 5 bases; unmatched junction bases: 6. CDR3 sequence reads: CASSYRGVETQYF. The CDR3 bases are TGTGCCAGCAGCTACAGGGGTGTGGAGACCCAGTACTTC.

The V and J genes are TRBV28 and TRBJ1-5; 7 bases agree with TRBD1. Trimming cost V 4 bases and J 3 bases; bases outside gene matches: 9. The CDR3 runs 16 residues. CDR1 MDHEN and CDR2 SYDVKM come from the germline V gene. The CDR3 DNA reads as TGTGCCAGCAGTTCCTCTCGACAGGGTAACAATCAGCCCCAGCATTTT. The encoded protein is CASSSSRQGNNQPQHF.